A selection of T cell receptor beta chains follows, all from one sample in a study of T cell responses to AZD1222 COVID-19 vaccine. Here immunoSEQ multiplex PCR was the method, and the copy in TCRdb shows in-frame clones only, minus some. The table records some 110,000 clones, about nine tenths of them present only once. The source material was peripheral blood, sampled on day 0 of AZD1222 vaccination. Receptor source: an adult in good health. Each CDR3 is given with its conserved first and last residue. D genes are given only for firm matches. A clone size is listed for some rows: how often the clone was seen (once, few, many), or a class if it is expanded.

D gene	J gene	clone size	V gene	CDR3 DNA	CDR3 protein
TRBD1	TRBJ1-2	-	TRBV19	TGTGCCAGTAGTTCAGACTCAGGGGGCCCTAACTATGGCTACACCTTC	CASSSDSGGPNYGYTF
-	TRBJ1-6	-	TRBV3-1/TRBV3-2	TGTGCCAGCAGCCAAGGCTTGCCCGGGTCCTTCGGGGGAGGCAATTCACCCCTCCACTTT	CASSQGLPGSFGGGNSPLHF
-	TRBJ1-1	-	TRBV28	TGTGCCAGCAGTCCCTTGAACACTGAAGCTTTCTTT	CASSPLNTEAFF
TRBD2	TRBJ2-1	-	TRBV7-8	TGTGCCAGCAGCCCTCAGATGAGCGGGGGTGCCAATGAGCAGTTCTTC	CASSPQMSGGANEQFF
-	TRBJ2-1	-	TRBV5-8	TGTGCCAGCCGACGGTCGGGCGGCCACAATGAGCAGTTCTTC	CASRRSGGHNEQFF
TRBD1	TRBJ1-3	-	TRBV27	TGTGCCAGCAGATCTAGGACAGGGACATCCTTTGGAAACACCATATATTTT	CASRSRTGTSFGNTIYF
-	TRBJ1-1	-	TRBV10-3	TGTGCCATCAGTGAGTCGAGTGTAGGGGGTACGAACACTGAAGCTTTCTTT	CAISESSVGGTNTEAFF
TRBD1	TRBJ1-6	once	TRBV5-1	TGCGCCAGCAGCTACACGGGGACAGCAACTTCGGCCCTCCACTTT	CASSYTGTATSALHF
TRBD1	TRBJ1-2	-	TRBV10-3	TGTGCCATCAGTGAATTAGGACAGGGGATTGGAGGCTACACCTTC	CAISELGQGIGGYTF
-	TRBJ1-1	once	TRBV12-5	TGTGCTAGTGGTTTCCCCAAAAGGGAAGCTTTCTTT	CASGFPKREAFF
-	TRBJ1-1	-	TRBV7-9	TGTGCCAGCAGCTTAGCCGGGAACACTGAAGCTTTCTTT	CASSLAGNTEAFF
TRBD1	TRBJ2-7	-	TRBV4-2	TGTGCCAGCAGCCAAGATTGGGACAGCTACGAGCAGTACTTC	CASSQDWDSYEQYF
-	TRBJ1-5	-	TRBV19	TGTGCCAGTAGTATTTCGGGGGACCGCAATCAGCCCCAGCATTTT	CASSISGDRNQPQHF
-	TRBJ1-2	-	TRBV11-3	TGTGCCAGCAGCCAGGACAGCCGCTATGGCTACACCTTC	CASSQDSRYGYTF
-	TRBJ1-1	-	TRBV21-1	TGTGCCAGCAGCAACGACCGGGGCCCGGCGGACACTGAAGCTTTCTTT	CASSNDRGPADTEAFF
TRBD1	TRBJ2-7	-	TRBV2	TGTGCCAGCGGACTAAAAGACAGGGGATTAGGCGAGCAGTACTTC	CASGLKDRGLGEQYF